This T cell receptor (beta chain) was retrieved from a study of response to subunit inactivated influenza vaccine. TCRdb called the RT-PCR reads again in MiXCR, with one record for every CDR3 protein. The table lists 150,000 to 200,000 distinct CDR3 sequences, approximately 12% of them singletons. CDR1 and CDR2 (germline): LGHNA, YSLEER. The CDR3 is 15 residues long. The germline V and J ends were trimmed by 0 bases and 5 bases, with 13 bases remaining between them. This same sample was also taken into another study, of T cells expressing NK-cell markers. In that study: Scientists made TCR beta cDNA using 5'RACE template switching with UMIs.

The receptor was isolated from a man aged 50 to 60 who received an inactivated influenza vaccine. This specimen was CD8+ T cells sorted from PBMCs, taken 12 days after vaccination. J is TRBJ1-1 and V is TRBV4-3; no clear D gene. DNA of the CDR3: TGCGCCAGCAGCCAAGACTCCGATTACCTGACTGAAGCTTTCTTT. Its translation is CASSQDSDYLTEAFF.